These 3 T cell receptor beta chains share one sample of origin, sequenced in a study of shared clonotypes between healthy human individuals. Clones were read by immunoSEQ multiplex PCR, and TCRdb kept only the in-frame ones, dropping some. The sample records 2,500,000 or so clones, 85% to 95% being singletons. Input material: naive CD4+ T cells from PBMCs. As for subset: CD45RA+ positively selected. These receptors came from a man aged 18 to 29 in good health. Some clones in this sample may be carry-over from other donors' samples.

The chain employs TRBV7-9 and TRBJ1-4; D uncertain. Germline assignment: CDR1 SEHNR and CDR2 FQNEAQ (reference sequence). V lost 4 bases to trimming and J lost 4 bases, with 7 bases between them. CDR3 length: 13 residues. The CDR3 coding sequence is TGTGCCAGCAGCTCGCACGATAATGAAAAACTGTTTTTT. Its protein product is CASSSHDNEKLFF.

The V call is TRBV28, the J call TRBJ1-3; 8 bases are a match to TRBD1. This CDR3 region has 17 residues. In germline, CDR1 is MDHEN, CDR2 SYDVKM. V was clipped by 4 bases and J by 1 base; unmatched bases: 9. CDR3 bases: TGTGCCAGCAGTTCGAACCCAGGGGGCGTTTCTGGAAACACCATATATTTT. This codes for CASSSNPGGVSGNTIYF.

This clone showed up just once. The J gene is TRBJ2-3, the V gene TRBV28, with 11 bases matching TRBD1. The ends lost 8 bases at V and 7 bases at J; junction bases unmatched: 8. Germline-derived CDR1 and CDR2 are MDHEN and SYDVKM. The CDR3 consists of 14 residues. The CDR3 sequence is CASALGQGVYTQYF. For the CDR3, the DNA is TGTGCCAGCGCCTTGGGACAGGGGGTGTATACGCAGTATTTT.